This T cell receptor beta chain originates from a study of T cells in tuberculosis. Findings and limits, study-wide: Cases with active tuberculosis were adults, while controls were adolescents. The TCR-beta difference was not significant; alpha differences partly reflected length.

Per germline, CDR1 SGHRS and CDR2 YFSETQ. V was trimmed by 7 bases and J by 0 bases, leaving 11 bases between them. The CDR3 is made up of 13 amino acids. Note on this clone: Its antigen is still unknown.

TCRdb keeps only in-frame clones here, not all; method: immunoSEQ multiplex PCR. Among more than 35,000 clones listed, 94% were seen once. The chain has TRBV5-1 and TRBJ2-7, with a tentative D call TRBD1 (6 bases). Sequencing was done on a sample of PBMCs. This TCR derives from a donor aged 10-29 years with latent tuberculosis or without tuberculosis infection. Some clones in this sample may be carry-over from other donors' samples. CDR3 nucleotides: TGCGCCAGCGGGACATTCACCTCCTACGAGCAGTACTTC. It specifies CASGTFTSYEQYF.